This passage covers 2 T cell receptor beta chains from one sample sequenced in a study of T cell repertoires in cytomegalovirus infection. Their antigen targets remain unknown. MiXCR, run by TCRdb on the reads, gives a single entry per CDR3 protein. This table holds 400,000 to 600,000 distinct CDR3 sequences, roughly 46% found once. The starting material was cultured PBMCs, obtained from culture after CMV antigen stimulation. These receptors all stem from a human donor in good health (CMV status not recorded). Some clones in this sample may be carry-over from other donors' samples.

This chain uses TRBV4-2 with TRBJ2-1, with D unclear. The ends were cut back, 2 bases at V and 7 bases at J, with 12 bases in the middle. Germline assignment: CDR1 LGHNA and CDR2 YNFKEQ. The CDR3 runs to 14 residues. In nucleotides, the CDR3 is TGTGCCAGCAGCCAATACGGGCGTTCTAATGAGCAGTTCTTC. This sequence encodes CASSQYGRSNEQFF.

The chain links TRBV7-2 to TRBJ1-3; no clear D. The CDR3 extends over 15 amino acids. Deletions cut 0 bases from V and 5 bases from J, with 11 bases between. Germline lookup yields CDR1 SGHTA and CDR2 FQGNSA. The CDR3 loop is CASSLAHGERNTIYF. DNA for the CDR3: TGTGCCAGCAGCTTAGCGCACGGTGAAAGAAACACCATATATTTT.